These 3 T cell receptor beta chains were all obtained from the same sample, sequenced in a study of cytomegalovirus exposure and HLA in healthy donors (dated by TCRdb to about 2017). The library relied on the immunoSEQ multiplex PCR assay. For the multiplex PCR, a mixture combining 60 forward primers for TCR Vbeta segments and 13 reverse primers for TCR Jbeta segments was used. TCRdb provides this immuneACCESS table in a form limited to in-frame rearrangements. Some clones are lacking; in checked studies, under half of them reflect an unresolved V gene, and why the rest are absent is not known. Within this sample are more than 100,000 clones, with roughly four fifths of them counted one time only. In total, the top ten clones hold 3% to 4% of the sample. Sample: PBMCs. All receptors derive from a woman aged 25 to 39 in good health and CMV-seropositive.

CDR3 bases: TGTGCCAGCAGTTACTCGAGGCCCATCTATGGCTACACCTTC. Its protein is CASSYSRPIYGYTF. This sequence joins TRBV6-5 and TRBJ1-2; no clear D gene. With 0 bases removed from V and 4 bases from J, the gap between germline ends came to 9 bases. The CDR3 spans 14 residues. Germline V lookup: CDR1 MNHEY, CDR2 SVGAGI.

The gene calls are TRBV2 and TRBJ2-7, with unresolved D. The CDR3 sequence is 14 residues long. CDR1 is SNHLY and CDR2 is FYNNEI in the germline V gene. With 3 bases removed from V and 1 base from J, the gap between germline ends came to 10 bases. The CDR3 here is CASSEWQESYEQYF. CDR3 bases: TGTGCCAGCAGTGAGTGGCAGGAATCCTACGAGCAGTACTTC.

This clone was observed a single time. The chain uses TRBV7-9 and TRBJ2-5; 11 bases map to TRBD2. Unmatched junction bases numbered 5, after V lost 1 base and J lost 1 base. Per germline, CDR1 SEHNR and CDR2 FQNEAQ (reference sequence). This CDR3 region has 17 residues. The chain's CDR3 is CASSLDGLAGLQETQYF. CDR3 nucleotide sequence: TGTGCCAGCAGCTTAGATGGACTAGCGGGCCTCCAAGAGACCCAGTACTTC.